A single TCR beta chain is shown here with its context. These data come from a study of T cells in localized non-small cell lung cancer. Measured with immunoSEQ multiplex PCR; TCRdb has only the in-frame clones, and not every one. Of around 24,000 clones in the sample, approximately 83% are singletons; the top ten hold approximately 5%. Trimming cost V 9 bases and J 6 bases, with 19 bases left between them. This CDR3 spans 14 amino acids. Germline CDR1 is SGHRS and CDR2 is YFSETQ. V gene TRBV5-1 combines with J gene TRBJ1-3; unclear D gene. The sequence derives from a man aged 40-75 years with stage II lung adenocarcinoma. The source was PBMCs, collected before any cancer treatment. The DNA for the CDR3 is TGCGCCACCCAGGATCCGCAGTCTCCAAACACCATATATTTT. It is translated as CATQDPQSPNTIYF. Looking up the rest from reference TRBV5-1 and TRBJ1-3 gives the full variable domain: KAGVTQTPRYLIKTRGQQVTLSCSPISGHRSVSWYQQTPGQGLQFLFEYFSETQRNKGNFPGRFSGRQFSNSRSEMNVSTLELGDSALYLCATQDPQSPNTIYFGEGSWLTVV.